This is a list of T cell receptor beta chains from one sample in a study of OX40 agonist ivuxolimab in advanced cancers. The repertoire was sequenced with immunoSEQ multiplex PCR; TCRdb's copy has only in-frame clones and lacks some. The sample lists about 90,000 clones, roughly 93% occurring once. The material sequenced was CD4+ or CD8+ T cells sorted from blood, taken in a trial of the OX40 agonist ivuxolimab. The receptors were gathered from an adult with an advanced solid tumor such as melanoma, head and neck, liver or kidney cancer. Each CDR3 is given with its conserved first and last residue. A D gene is named only where the DNA matches it firmly.

d_call	v_call	j_call	cdr3_aa	cdr3_nt
NA	TRBV18	TRBJ1-4	CASSPQETGTTNEKLFF	TGTGCCAGCTCACCACAAGAGACGGGAACAACTAATGAAAAACTGTTTTTT
NA	TRBV4-1	TRBJ1-4	CASSQGTTNEKLFF	TGCGCCAGCAGCCAGGGGACAACTAATGAAAAACTGTTTTTT
NA	TRBV10-3	TRBJ1-1	CAIRKQVVNTEAFF	TGTGCCATCAGGAAACAAGTCGTGAACACTGAAGCTTTCTTT
NA	TRBV10-3	TRBJ2-2	CAIGNSERGTGELFF	TGTGCCATCGGAAATTCGGAACGAGGCACCGGGGAGCTGTTTTTT
TRBD1	TRBV5-1	TRBJ2-1	CASSLWRTGANNEQFF	TGCGCCAGCAGCTTGTGGCGGACAGGGGCGAACAATGAGCAGTTCTTC
NA	TRBV19	TRBJ2-6	CASSIPLSGANVLTF	TGTGCCAGTAGTATACCACTCTCTGGGGCCAACGTCCTGACTTTC
TRBD2	TRBV18	TRBJ2-5	CASSPNPGGGQETQYF	TGTGCCAGCTCACCGAATCCGGGAGGAGGACAAGAGACCCAGTACTTC
TRBD2	TRBV5-1	TRBJ2-7	CASSASGAPREQYF	TGCGCCAGCAGCGCTAGCGGGGCTCCTCGGGAGCAGTACTTC
TRBD1	TRBV5-1	TRBJ1-4	CASSVGTGGSGREKLFF	TGCGCCAGCAGCGTTGGGACAGGGGGTTCGGGCCGGGAAAAACTGTTTTTT
TRBD2	TRBV25-1	TRBJ2-5	CASSVGGRAQETQYF	TGTGCCAGCAGTGTTGGAGGGAGGGCTCAAGAGACCCAGTACTTC
TRBD1	TRBV29-1	TRBJ1-1	CSVVGQLNTEAFF	TGCAGCGTCGTGGGACAGCTAAACACTGAAGCTTTCTTT
NA	TRBV6-5	TRBJ1-1	CASLREGNTEAFF	TGTGCCAGTCTCCGAGAGGGGAACACTGAAGCTTTCTTT
TRBD1	TRBV27	TRBJ1-4	CASSSSGTGNRKLFF	TGTGCCAGCAGTTCCTCCGGGACAGGCAACCGAAAACTGTTTTTT
TRBD2	TRBV7-2	TRBJ2-1	CASSSGPGGRAYNEQFF	TGTGCCAGCAGCTCGGGACCCGGAGGGAGGGCCTACAATGAGCAGTTCTTC
TRBD1	TRBV5-4	TRBJ2-7	CASSLDRGYEQYF	TGTGCCAGCAGCTTGGACAGGGGATACGAGCAGTACTTC
TRBD1	TRBV6-1	TRBJ1-5	CASGTAGGYQPQHF	TGTGCCAGTGGGACAGCGGGGGGCTATCAGCCCCAGCATTTT